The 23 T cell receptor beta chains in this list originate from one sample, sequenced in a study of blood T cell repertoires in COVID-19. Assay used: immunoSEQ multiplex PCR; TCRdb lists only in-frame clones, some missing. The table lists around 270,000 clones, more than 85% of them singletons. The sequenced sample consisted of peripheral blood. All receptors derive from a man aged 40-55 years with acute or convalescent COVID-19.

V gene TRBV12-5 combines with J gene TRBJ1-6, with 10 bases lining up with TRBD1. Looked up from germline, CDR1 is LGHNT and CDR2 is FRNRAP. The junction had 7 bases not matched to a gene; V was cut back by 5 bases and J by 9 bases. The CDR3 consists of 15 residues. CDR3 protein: CASGSWDRGASPLHF. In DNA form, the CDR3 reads TGTGCTAGTGGTAGCTGGGACAGGGGTGCTTCACCCCTCCACTTT. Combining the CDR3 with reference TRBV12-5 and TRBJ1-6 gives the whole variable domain DARVTQTPRHKVTEMGQEVTMRCQPILGHNTVFWYRQTMMQGLELLAYFRNRAPLDDSGMPKDRFSAEMPDATLATLKIQPSEPRDSAVYFCASGSWDRGASPLHFGNGTRLTVT.

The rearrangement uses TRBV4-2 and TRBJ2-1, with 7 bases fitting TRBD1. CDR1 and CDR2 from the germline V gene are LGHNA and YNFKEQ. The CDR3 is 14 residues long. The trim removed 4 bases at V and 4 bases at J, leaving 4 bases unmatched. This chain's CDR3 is CASSLRDSYNEQFF. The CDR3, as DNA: TGTGCCAGCAGCCTCCGGGACAGTTACAATGAGCAGTTCTTC.

CDR3 DNA sequence: TGTGCCAGCTCCGGGGGGACAGGGTACTACGAGCAGTACTTC. Its protein is CASSGGTGYYEQYF. This rearrangement joins TRBV9 to TRBJ2-7; 9 bases are a match to TRBD1. The germline V gene encodes CDR1 SGDLS and CDR2 YYNGEE. J was trimmed by 3 bases and V by 7 bases; bases with no gene match: 8. This CDR3 has 14 amino acids.

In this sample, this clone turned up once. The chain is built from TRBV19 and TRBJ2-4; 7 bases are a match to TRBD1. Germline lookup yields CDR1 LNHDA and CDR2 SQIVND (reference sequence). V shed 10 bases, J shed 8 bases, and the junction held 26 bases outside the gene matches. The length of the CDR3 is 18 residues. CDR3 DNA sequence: TGTGCCACGTCCGGTGAGGGGGCAAAATCTGGTGTTATAGACATTCAGTACTTC. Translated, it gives CATSGEGAKSGVIDIQYF.

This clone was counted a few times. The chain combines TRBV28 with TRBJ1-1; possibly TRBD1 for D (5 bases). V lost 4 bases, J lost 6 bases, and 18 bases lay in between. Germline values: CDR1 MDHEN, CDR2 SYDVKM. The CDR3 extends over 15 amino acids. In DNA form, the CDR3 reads TGTGCCAGCAGTTCCCCCCGGGGGATAAAATCTGAAGCTTTCTTT. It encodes CASSSPRGIKSEAFF.

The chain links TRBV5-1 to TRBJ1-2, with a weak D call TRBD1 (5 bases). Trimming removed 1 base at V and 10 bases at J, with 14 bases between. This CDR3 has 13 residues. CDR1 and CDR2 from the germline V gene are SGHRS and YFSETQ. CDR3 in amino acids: CASSLPTRDYYTF. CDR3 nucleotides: TGCGCCAGCAGCTTGCCTACCAGGGACTACTACACCTTC.

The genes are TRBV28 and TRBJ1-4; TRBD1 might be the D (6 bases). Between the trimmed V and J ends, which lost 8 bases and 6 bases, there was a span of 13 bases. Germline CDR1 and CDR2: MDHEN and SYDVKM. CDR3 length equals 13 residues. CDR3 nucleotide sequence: TGTGCCAGCCGAGGGGGAGGGTATGAAAAACTGTTTTTT. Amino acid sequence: CASRGGGYEKLFF. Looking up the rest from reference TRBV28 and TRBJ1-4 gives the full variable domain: DVKVTQSSRYLVKRTGEKVFLECVQDMDHENMFWYRQDPGLGLRLIYFSYDVKMKEKGDIPEGYSVSREKKERFSLILESASTNQTSMYLCASRGGGYEKLFFGSGTQLSVL.

In nucleotides, the CDR3 is TGTGCCAGCAGCGTAGACAGGGCCTCCTACAATGAGCAGTTCTTC. It encodes CASSVDRASYNEQFF. This chain connects TRBV9 to TRBJ2-1, with D perhaps matching TRBD1 (6 bases). The germline CDR1 and CDR2 sequences are SGDLS and YYNGEE. The CDR3 is made up of 15 amino acids. V lost 0 bases, J lost 0 bases, and 7 bases lay in between.

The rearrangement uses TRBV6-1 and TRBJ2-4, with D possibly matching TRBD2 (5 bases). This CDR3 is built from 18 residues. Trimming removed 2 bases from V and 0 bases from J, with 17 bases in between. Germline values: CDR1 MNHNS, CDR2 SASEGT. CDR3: CASSERPSADLAKNIQYF. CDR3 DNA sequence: TGTGCCAGCAGTGAACGCCCCTCAGCGGACCTAGCCAAAAACATTCAGTACTTC.

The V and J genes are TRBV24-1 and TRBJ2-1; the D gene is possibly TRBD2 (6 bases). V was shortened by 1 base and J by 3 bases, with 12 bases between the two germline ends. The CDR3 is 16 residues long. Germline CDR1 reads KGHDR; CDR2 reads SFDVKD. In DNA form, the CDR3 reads TGTGCCACCAGTGATTTAGCCGGGGGAAGCTACAATGAGCAGTTCTTC. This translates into CATSDLAGGSYNEQFF.

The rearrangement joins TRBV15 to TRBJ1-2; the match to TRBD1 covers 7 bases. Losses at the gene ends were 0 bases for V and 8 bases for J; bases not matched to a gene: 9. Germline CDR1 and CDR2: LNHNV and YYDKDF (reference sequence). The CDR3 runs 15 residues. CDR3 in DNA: TGTGCCACCAGCAGAGATGGACAGGAAAGTAGCGGCTACACCTTC. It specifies CATSRDGQESSGYTF. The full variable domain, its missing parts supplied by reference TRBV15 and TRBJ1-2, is DAMVIQNPRYQVTQFGKPVTLSCSQTLNHNVMYWYQQKSSQAPKLLFHYYDKDFNNEADTPDNFQSRRPNTSFCFLDIRSPGLGDTAMYLCATSRDGQESSGYTFGSGTRLTVV.

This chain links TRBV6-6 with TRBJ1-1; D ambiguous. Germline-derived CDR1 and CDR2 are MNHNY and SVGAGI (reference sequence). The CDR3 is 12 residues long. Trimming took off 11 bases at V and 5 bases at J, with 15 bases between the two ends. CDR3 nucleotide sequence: TGTGCCTGTTCTGAGGCAAGGACTGAAGCTTTCTTT. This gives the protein CACSEARTEAFF.

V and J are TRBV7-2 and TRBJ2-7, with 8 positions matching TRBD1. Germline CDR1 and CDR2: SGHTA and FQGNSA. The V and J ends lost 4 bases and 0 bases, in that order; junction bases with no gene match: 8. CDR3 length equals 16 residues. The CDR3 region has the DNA TGTGCCAGCAGCTGGGACAGGTTAGGGAGCTCCTACGAGCAGTACTTC. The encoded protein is CASSWDRLGSSYEQYF.

CDR3: CATSDSRLSGSDTEAFF. As DNA, the CDR3 is TGTGCCACCAGTGATTCAAGGCTTTCGGGTAGCGACACTGAAGCTTTCTTT. The chain couples TRBV24-1 to TRBJ1-1, with D unclear. The CDR3 consists of 17 residues. Germline V gene sequence: CDR1 KGHDR, CDR2 SFDVKD. V was pared by 2 bases and J by 3 bases, with 18 bases between.

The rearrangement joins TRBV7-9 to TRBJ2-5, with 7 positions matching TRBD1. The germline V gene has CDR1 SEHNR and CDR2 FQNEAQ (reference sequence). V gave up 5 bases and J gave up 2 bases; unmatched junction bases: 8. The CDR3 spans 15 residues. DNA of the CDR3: TGTGCCAGCAGCGCCGATACAGGGGTGCAAGAGACCCAGTACTTC. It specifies CASSADTGVQETQYF.

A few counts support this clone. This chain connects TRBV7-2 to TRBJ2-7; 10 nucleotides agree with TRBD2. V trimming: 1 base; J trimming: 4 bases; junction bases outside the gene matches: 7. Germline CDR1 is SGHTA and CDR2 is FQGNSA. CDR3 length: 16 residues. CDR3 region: CASSLEAGGPFYEQYF. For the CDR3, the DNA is TGTGCCAGCAGCTTAGAAGCGGGGGGGCCGTTTTACGAGCAGTACTTC. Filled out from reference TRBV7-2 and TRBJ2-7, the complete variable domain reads GAGVSQSPSNKVTEKGKDVELRCDPISGHTALYWYRQSLGQGLEFLIYFQGNSAPDKSGLPSDRFSAERTGGSVSTLTIQRTQQEDSAVYLCASSLEAGGPFYEQYFGPGTRLTVT.

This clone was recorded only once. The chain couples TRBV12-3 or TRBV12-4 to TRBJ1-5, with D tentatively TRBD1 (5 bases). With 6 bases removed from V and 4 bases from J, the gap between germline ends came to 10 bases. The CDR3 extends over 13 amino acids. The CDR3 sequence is CASSLGHNQPQHF. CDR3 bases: TGTGCCAGCAGCCTCGGACATAATCAGCCCCAGCATTTT.

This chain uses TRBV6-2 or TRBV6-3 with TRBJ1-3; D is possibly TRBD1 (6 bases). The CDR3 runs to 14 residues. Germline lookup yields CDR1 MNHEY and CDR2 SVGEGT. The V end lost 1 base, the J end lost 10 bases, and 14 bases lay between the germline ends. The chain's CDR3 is CASSYLDRQGTIYF. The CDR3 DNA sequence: TGTGCCAGCAGTTACTTGGACCGTCAGGGGACCATATATTTT.

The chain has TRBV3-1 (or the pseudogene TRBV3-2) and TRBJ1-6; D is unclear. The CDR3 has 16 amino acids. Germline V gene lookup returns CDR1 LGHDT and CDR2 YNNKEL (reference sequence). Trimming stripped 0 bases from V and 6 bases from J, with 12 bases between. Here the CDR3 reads CASSQDQTAPNSPLHF. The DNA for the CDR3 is TGTGCCAGCAGCCAAGATCAAACAGCCCCTAATTCACCCCTCCACTTT.

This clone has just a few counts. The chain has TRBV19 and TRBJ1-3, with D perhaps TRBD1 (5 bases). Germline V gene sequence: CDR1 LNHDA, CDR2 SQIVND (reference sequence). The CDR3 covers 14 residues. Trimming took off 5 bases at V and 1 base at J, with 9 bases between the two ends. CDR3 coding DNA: TGTGCCAGTAGTCAAAGGGGATCTGGAAACACCATATATTTT. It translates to CASSQRGSGNTIYF.

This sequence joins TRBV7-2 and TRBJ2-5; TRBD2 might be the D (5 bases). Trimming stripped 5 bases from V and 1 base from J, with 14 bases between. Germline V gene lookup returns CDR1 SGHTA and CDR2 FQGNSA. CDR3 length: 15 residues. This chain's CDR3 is CASSERPGFQETQYF. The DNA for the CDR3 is TGTGCCAGCAGCGAAAGGCCGGGGTTCCAAGAGACCCAGTACTTC.

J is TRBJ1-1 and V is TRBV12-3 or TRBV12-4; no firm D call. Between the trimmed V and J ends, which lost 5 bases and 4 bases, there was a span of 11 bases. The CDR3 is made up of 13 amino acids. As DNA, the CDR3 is TGTGCCAGCAGTCTTTCCGGTCCCACTGAAGCTTTCTTT. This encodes CASSLSGPTEAFF.

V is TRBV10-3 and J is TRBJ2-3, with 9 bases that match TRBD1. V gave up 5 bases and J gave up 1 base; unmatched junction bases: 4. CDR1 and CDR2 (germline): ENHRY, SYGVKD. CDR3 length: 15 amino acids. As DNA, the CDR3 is TGTGCCATCAGTTTACAGGGGGCGGGCACAGATACGCAGTATTTT. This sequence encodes CAISLQGAGTDTQYF.